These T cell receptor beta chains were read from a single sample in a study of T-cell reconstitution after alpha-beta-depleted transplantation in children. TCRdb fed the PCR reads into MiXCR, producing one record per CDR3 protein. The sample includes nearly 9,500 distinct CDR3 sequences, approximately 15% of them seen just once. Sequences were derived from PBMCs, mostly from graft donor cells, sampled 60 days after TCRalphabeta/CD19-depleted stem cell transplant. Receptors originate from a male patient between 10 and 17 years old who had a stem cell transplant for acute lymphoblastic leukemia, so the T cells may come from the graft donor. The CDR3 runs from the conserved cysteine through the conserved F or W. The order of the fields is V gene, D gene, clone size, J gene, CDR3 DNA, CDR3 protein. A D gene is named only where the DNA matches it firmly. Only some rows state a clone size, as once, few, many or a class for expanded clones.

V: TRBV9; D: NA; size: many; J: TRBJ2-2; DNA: TGTGCCAGCAGCGTAGTGGACACCGGGGAGCTGTTTTTT; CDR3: CASSVVDTGELFF
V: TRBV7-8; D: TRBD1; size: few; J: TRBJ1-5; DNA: TGTGCCAGCAGCCCCAGACAGGGGTTTCAGCCCCAGCATTTT; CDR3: CASSPRQGFQPQHF
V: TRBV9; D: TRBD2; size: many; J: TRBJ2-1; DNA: TGTGCCAGCAGCTACGGGAGGGCCTCCTACAATGAGCAGTTCTTC; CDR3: CASSYGRASYNEQFF
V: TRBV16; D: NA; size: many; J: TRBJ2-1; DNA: TGTGCCAGCAGCCAATTAGCTCGGGTTGGGGAGCAGTTCTTC; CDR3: CASSQLARVGEQFF
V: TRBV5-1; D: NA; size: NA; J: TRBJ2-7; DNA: TGCGCCAGCGGATCCTACGAGCAGTACTTC; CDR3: CASGSYEQYF
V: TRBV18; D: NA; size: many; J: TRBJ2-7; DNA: TGTGCCAGCTCCCCGGGGGAAGGGTACGAGCAGTACTTC; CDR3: CASSPGEGYEQYF
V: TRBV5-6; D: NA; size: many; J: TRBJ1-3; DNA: TGTGCCAGCAGCTTCACAGGGTTCGGAAACACCATATATTTT; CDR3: CASSFTGFGNTIYF
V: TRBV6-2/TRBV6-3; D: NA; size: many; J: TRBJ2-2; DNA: TGTGCCACCTATCTCAGAAGGGGGGCCGGGGAGCTGTTTTTT; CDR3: CATYLRRGAGELFF
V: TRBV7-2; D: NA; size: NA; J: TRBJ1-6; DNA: TGTGCCAGCAGCTTAGTGCCGAGCTCCTATAATTCACCCCTCCACTTT; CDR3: CASSLVPSSYNSPLHF
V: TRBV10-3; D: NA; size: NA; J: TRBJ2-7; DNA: TGTGCCACAGGGAGACTGCGTGCCGAGCAGTACTTC; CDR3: CATGRLRAEQYF
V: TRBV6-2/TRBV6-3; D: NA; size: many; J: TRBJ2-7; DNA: TGTGCCAGCAGCCCCACAAGGGATCGCAACGAGCAGTACTTC; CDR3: CASSPTRDRNEQYF
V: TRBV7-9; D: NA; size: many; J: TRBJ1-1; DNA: TGTGCCAGCAGCTCACAGGGTTTGACTGAAGCTTTCTTT; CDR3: CASSSQGLTEAFF
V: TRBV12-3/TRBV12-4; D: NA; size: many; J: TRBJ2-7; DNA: TGTGCCAGCACCCTGGGGGGCGGGGGCTCCTACGAGCAGTACTTC; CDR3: CASTLGGGGSYEQYF
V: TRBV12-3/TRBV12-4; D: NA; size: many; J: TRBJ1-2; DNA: TGTGCCAGCAGTTTATCCGGAACCCAAACTGGCTACACCTTC; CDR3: CASSLSGTQTGYTF
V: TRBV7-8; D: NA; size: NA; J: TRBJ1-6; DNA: TGTGCCAGCAGCTTAGGTCCCGGGTACAATTCACCCCTCCACTTT; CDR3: CASSLGPGYNSPLHF
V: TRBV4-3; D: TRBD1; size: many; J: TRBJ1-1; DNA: TGCGCCAGCAGCCAAGATCACAGGGGGAACACTGAAGCTTTCTTT; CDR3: CASSQDHRGNTEAFF
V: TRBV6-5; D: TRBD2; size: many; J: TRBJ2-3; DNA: TGTGCCAGCAGCCGCTCGACTAGCGGGGGGGGGGGAACGCAGTATTTT; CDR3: CASSRSTSGGGGTQYF